The 8 T cell receptor beta chains reported below all come from one sample, sequenced in a study of control samples from healthy donors and cancer patients. Repertoires were generated with immunoSEQ multiplex PCR, while TCRdb's copy carries only in-frame clones and drops some. This repertoire comprises approximately 190,000 clones; its ten largest clones make up approximately 2.2%. Sequences were obtained from blood. These receptors came from a woman aged 25-40 years in good health.

The gene calls are TRBV27 and TRBJ1-2; the match to TRBD1 covers 7 bases. CDR1 and CDR2 (germline): MNHEY, SMNVEV (reference sequence). The ends lost 4 bases at V and 4 bases at J; junction bases unmatched: 15. CDR3 size: 17 residues. CDR3 nucleotides: TGTGCCAGCAGTTCAATCCACCGGGACAGAACACGCTATGGCTACACCTTC. Amino acid sequence: CASSSIHRDRTRYGYTF.

This chain connects TRBV6-5 to TRBJ1-5, with D tentatively TRBD1 (6 bases). The ends were cut back, 6 bases at V and 3 bases at J, with 15 bases in the middle. The germline V gene encodes CDR1 MNHEY and CDR2 SVGAGI. The CDR3 consists of 15 residues. The CDR3, as DNA: TGTGCCAGCAGCCCCGGACAGAACCTCAATCAGCCCCAGCATTTT. It is translated as CASSPGQNLNQPQHF.

This chain connects TRBV28 to TRBJ2-7, with TRBD2 identical over 7 bases. Germline lookup yields CDR1 MDHEN and CDR2 SYDVKM. CDR3 length: 14 amino acids. Trimming removed 3 bases from V and 7 bases from J; junction bases left unmatched: 9. This CDR3 is CASSLKLARDEQYF. DNA of the CDR3: TGTGCCAGCAGTTTGAAACTAGCGAGGGATGAGCAGTACTTC. The full variable domain, rest sourced from reference TRBV28 and TRBJ2-7, is DVKVTQSSRYLVKRTGEKVFLECVQDMDHENMFWYRQDPGLGLRLIYFSYDVKMKEKGDIPEGYSVSREKKERFSLILESASTNQTSMYLCASSLKLARDEQYFGPGTRLTVT.

J is TRBJ1-3 and V is TRBV28; 8 positions agree with TRBD1. The CDR3 runs 16 residues. The germline CDR1 and CDR2 sequences are MDHEN and SYDVKM. J gave up 4 bases and V 3 bases, and 8 bases lay outside the gene matches. The CDR3 coding sequence is TGTGCCAGCAGTTTCCTGGACAGGGCAGCGGGAAACACCATATATTTT. As protein: CASSFLDRAAGNTIYF.

This chain joins TRBV4-3 and TRBJ1-3; D unclear. Trimming pared 4 bases from V and 0 bases from J, leaving 7 bases between. Per the germline V gene, CDR1 is LGHNA and CDR2 is YSLEER. The CDR3 is made up of 14 amino acids. The CDR3: CASSLGGSGNTIYF. The CDR3 nucleotides read TGCGCCAGCAGCCTCGGTGGCTCTGGAAACACCATATATTTT.

J is TRBJ2-3 and V is TRBV5-1; TRBD1 might be the D (6 bases). The CDR3 covers 15 residues. V shed 5 bases and J shed 2 bases, with 15 bases lying between them. The germline gives CDR1 SGHRS, CDR2 YFSETQ. The CDR3 coding sequence is TGCGCCAGCAGTCCCGGACAGCTTTACACAGATACGCAGTATTTT. It codes for CASSPGQLYTDTQYF.

The rearrangement joins TRBV6-5 to TRBJ1-2; D is unresolved. The CDR3 runs to 14 residues. CDR1 is MNHEY, CDR2 SVGAGI, per germline. Deletions cut 11 bases from V and 2 bases from J, with 18 bases between. CDR3 sequence (DNA): TGTGCCGGTCTCCCTTTCCTTGGGAACTATGGCTACACCTTC. It is translated as CAGLPFLGNYGYTF.

The chain recombines TRBV19 with TRBJ1-1; D remains unclear. V dropped 0 bases and J dropped 1 base, with 6 bases sitting between them. Germline loops: CDR1 LNHDA, CDR2 SQIVND (reference sequence). The CDR3 sequence is 14 residues long. CDR3 nucleotide sequence: TGTGCCAGTAGTATAGAAGGCCCGAACACTGAAGCTTTCTTT. Translated: CASSIEGPNTEAFF.